This TCR beta chain was found in a study of somatic mutations in T cells in chronic GVHD (dated by TCRdb to between 2020 and 2021). Genomic DNA was isolated and then used for the TCRbeta deep sequencing. The immunoSEQ assay, provided as a commercial service, was used for TCRbeta CDR3 sequencing and initial data processing. Per the authors' processing: IMGT was used to annotate V, D, J genes, while reads were demultiplexed, adapter and primer sequences were stripped out, and similar clones were merged through frequency-ratio clustering. Not all clones reach the TCRdb copy of this immuneACCESS table, which keeps in-frame sequences only. Checked studies attribute under half of the gap to unresolved V genes and leave the rest unexplained. V and J calls and clone size are those listed in that table; D and trimming were worked out from the DNA. This sample gives about 13,000 clones in total; roughly 78% of them show up just once. The ten largest clones add up to 32% of the sample.

As regards this clone: The clone's antigen remains unknown. The input lacks base qualities; no much larger clone sits a single base away.

The germline V gene supplies CDR1 KGHSH and CDR2 LQKENI. Including the terminal cysteine and phenylalanine, the CDR3 comprises 18 residues. The DNA shown is the 54-base CDR3, in frame from base 1. Germline trimming amounts to 4 bases on V and 2 bases on J, with 11 as the count of junction bases outside the gene matches. For sorting, staining was done with anti-CD3, anti-CD4, anti-CD8 and a Vbeta20 antibody from the IOTest Beta Mark kit on a FACSAria III, reaching purity above 98%. Peripheral blood was collected in sodium heparin tubes and mononuclear cells were isolated by Ficoll-Paque PLUS density gradient centrifugation. Before TCRbeta deep sequencing, the CD4+ Vbeta20+, CD4+ Vbeta20-, and CD8+ T cell fractions were FACS-sorted.

The sequencing input was Vbeta20-negative CD4+ T cells from blood. The intended sense of this specimen's cell subset or site label: CD4+ T cells sorted as TCR Vbeta20 negative by flow cytometry. The sequence is built from TRBV18 and TRBJ2-7; TRBD2 lines up with 13 middle nucleotides. This sequence originates from a male patient in his fifties with chronic graft-versus-host disease. Some T cells present after a transplant may be cells of the graft donor. The nucleotide sequence is TGTGCCAGCTCACACCGAGGACTAGCGGGAGTTCGGGCCTACGAGCAGTACTTC. Protein translation: CASSHRGLAGVRAYEQYF.